Given below is one TCR beta chain in context. The antigen is not known. From the RT-PCR reads, TCRdb called clonotypes with MiXCR, one entry per CDR3 protein. The sample lists roughly 150,000 distinct CDR3 sequences; 11% were seen once. The data are from a study of response to subunit inactivated influenza vaccine. CDR3 length equals 17 residues. V was shortened by 3 bases and J by 3 bases, with 18 bases between the two germline ends. Germline CDR1 is MDHEN and CDR2 is SYDVKM. Findings and caveats of the study: Few additional T cells are recruited per seasonal influenza vaccination, authors suggested.

The chain is built from TRBV28 and TRBJ2-4; D may be TRBD1 or TRBD2 (7 bases each). This sample comprised non-naive T cells sorted from PBMCs, obtained 45 days after vaccination. The clonotype comes from a man aged 45 to 65 who received an inactivated influenza vaccine. CDR3 sequence (DNA): TGTGCCAGCAGTTTTGGGAGGGGGCAAAGAGTCAAAAACATTCAGTACTTC. Translation: CASSFGRGQRVKNIQYF.